This TCR beta chain came from a study of tumor-infiltrating lymphocytes in primary liver carcinoma. The CDR3 length is 17 residues. Germline CDR1 MNHNY, CDR2 SVGAGI (reference sequence). As for this clonotype: The junction departs from germline at one end; a sequencing error may be responsible.

Starting material of 500 to 600 ng total RNA yielded TCR beta cDNA via a constant-region primer. The TCR beta library was amplified through three nested multiplex PCR rounds in a modified ARM-PCR procedure. Amplification in the first two PCR rounds was performed using TRBV1-TRBV30 forward primers and a C-beta reverse primer for 10 cycles each. TCRdb passed the multiplex PCR reads through MiXCR, listing each CDR3 protein once. The table has 70,000 to 85,000 distinct CDR3 sequences, 71% seen once. Scientists recovered RNA and DNA together from about 20-30 mg of unsorted bulk tissue. Sequencing input: liver tumor tissue from sampling region 4. The subset: tumor region T4, right-lateral pole. The V gene is TRBV6-6, the J gene TRBJ1-6; weak D call: TRBD1 (5 bases). The source is a woman aged 60-75 years with primary liver carcinoma and hepatitis B virus infection. The CDR3 here is CANSSLGRGVNNSPLHF. CDR3 nucleotides: TGTGCCAACAGTTCCCTGGGGAGAGGGGTCAATAATTCACCCCTCCACTTT.